The 15 T cell receptor beta chains listed next were all sequenced from one sample in a study of regulatory T cells in long-lasting Graves disease. Through Arm-PCR of CDR3 regions and iRepertoire HTBI primers, TCR beta libraries were built. TCRdb called the multiplex PCR reads again in MiXCR, with one record for every CDR3 protein. The sample shows some 300,000 distinct CDR3 sequences, roughly 21% of them seen only once. Specified time point: persistent/refractory GD, antithyroid drugs over 5 years with positive TRAb. The authors made the TCR library using RNA they extracted from PBMCs. The sample here was peripheral blood mononuclear cells (PBMCs), taken when the disease was refractory, from a patient treated with antithyroid drugs. These receptors were taken from a female donor with Graves disease.

J is TRBJ2-5 and V is TRBV15; the match to TRBD2 covers 7 bases. V shed 0 bases, J shed 5 bases, and the junction held 9 bases outside the gene matches. Germline V CDR1 and CDR2: LNHNV, YYDKDF (reference sequence). The CDR3 consists of 16 residues. CDR3 bases: TGTGCCACCAGCAGAGATTCTTTGGGGGGGACGGAGACCCAGTACTTC. It codes for CATSRDSLGGTETQYF.

This clonotype occurred a few times. The chain uses TRBV6-1 and TRBJ2-7, with unresolved D. This CDR3 region has 14 residues. Trimming took 6 bases from V and 6 from J, leaving 18 bases between them. Germline V lookup: CDR1 MNHNS, CDR2 SASEGT. CDR3 sequence: CASRLYVRTIEQYF. The CDR3 bases are TGTGCCAGCAGACTCTACGTCCGAACAATCGAGCAGTACTTC.

The J gene is TRBJ2-3, the V gene TRBV28; D perhaps matches TRBD1 (5 bases). CDR3 length equals 15 residues. The V and J ends lost 4 bases and 2 bases respectively, with 13 bases between them. The V gene's germline CDR1 is MDHEN and CDR2 SYDVKM. The CDR3 DNA reads TGTGCCAGCAGTTACCCAAGGGGCCTCACAGATACGCAGTATTTT. Its protein is CASSYPRGLTDTQYF.

Many counts were recorded for this clonotype. The CDR3 reads CAWSVGRVNTEAFF. DNA of the CDR3: TGTGCCTGGAGTGTGGGACGCGTAAACACTGAAGCTTTCTTT. The chain combines TRBV30 with TRBJ1-1; possible D gene TRBD1, 5 bases. Germline assignment: CDR1 GTSNPN and CDR2 SVGIG (reference sequence). The germline V and J ends were trimmed by 0 bases and 2 bases, with 10 bases remaining between them. This CDR3 is built from 14 residues.

This clonotype was seen repeatedly, ten times or more. The chain is built from TRBV2 and TRBJ2-5, with 7 bases that match TRBD2. CDR1 and CDR2 from the germline V gene are SNHLY and FYNNEI. V lost 4 bases and J lost 9; bases outside the gene matches: 14. CDR3 length equals 15 residues. The CDR3 nucleotides read TGTGCCAGCAGTGTAGGCGGGAGAACCTCCCCGGCCCAGTACTTC. Its protein product is CASSVGGRTSPAQYF.

V is TRBV28 and J is TRBJ1-5; 10 bases agree with TRBD1. Germline loops: CDR1 MDHEN, CDR2 SYDVKM. CDR3 length: 15 amino acids. The V gene end was trimmed by 5 bases and the J gene end by 4 bases; junction bases not matched to a gene: 5. The CDR3 loop reads CASSRDRGLNQPQHF. CDR3 coding DNA: TGTGCCAGCAGTAGGGACAGGGGACTAAATCAGCCCCAGCATTTT.

This clonotype occurred many times. The chain's CDR3 is CASSYFDREETQYF. The CDR3 nucleotides read TGTGCCAGCAGTTACTTCGACAGGGAAGAGACCCAGTACTTC. V usage is TRBV6-2 or TRBV6-3 and J usage is TRBJ2-5; 7 bases fit TRBD1. This CDR3 has 14 amino acids. Germline trimming cut 1 base from V and 3 bases from J; bases unmatched to any gene: 2. Germline loops: CDR1 MNHEY, CDR2 SVGEGT.

In its sample, this clonotype was seen many times. The chain recombines TRBV30 with TRBJ2-5, with D perhaps assigned TRBD1 or TRBD2 (6 bases each). V was shortened by 5 bases and J by 5 bases, with 18 bases between the two germline ends. The germline V gene has CDR1 GTSNPN and CDR2 SVGIG (reference sequence). The CDR3 extends over 14 amino acids. The CDR3: CAWADRGLGETQYF. As DNA, the CDR3 is TGTGCCTGGGCCGACCGGGGGCTGGGGGAGACCCAGTACTTC.

The V gene is TRBV6-1, the J gene TRBJ2-3; D is perhaps TRBD1 (6 bases). This CDR3 region has 15 residues. The V gene's germline CDR1 is MNHNS and CDR2 SASEGT. Trimming took 8 bases from V and 3 from J, leaving 18 bases between them. The CDR3 DNA follows: TGTGCCAGCGAGGGACACCGGTCCGGTACAGATACGCAGTATTTT. Its protein product is CASEGHRSGTDTQYF.

The rearrangement joins TRBV6-1 to TRBJ1-2; D is unresolved. Trimming removed 11 bases from V and 5 bases from J, with 21 bases in between. This CDR3 has 14 residues. Per germline, CDR1 MNHNS and CDR2 SASEGT. This CDR3 reads CAARPRGSGYGYTF. CDR3 in DNA: TGTGCCGCCCGCCCCCGAGGGTCGGGTTATGGCTACACCTTC.

The sample holds many counts of this clonotype. The chain is built from TRBV2 and TRBJ1-2; D uncertain. V lost 6 bases, J lost 0 bases, and 11 bases lay in between. The germline CDR1 and CDR2 sequences are SNHLY and FYNNEI. This CDR3 has 14 residues. Here the CDR3 reads CASRSRLANYGYTF. In DNA, the CDR3 is TGTGCCAGCAGGTCGCGGCTCGCTAACTATGGCTACACCTTC.

This clonotype was found a few times. The chain combines TRBV20-1 with TRBJ1-1, with D uncertain. V lost 3 bases and J 0 bases, leaving 8 bases between the germline ends. This CDR3 spans 13 amino acids. Germline CDR1 reads DFQATT; CDR2 reads SNEGSKA (reference sequence). CDR3 sequence reads: CSARPYMNTEAFF. DNA for the CDR3: TGCAGTGCTAGGCCATACATGAACACTGAAGCTTTCTTT.

The V and J genes are TRBV7-9 and TRBJ1-1, with a possible D match to TRBD1 (6 bases). Per germline, CDR1 SEHNR and CDR2 FQNEAQ (reference sequence). Trimming removed 10 bases at V and 3 bases at J, with 15 bases between. CDR3 size: 13 residues. Written as DNA, the CDR3 is TGTGCCACCCAGTGGGGGGCAGACACTGAAGCTTTCTTT. Amino acid sequence: CATQWGADTEAFF.

The chain employs TRBV20-1 and TRBJ1-1; D gene uncertain. The CDR3 covers 14 residues. CDR1 is DFQATT, CDR2 SNEGSKA, per germline (reference sequence). V was shortened by 0 bases and J by 1 base, with 9 bases between the two germline ends. The CDR3 nucleotides read TGCAGTGCTAGAGATCACAGCTCGAACACTGAAGCTTTCTTT. This sequence encodes CSARDHSSNTEAFF.

This clonotype was detected a few times. V gene TRBV30 combines with J gene TRBJ1-2; 7 bases line up with TRBD1. Germline V lookup: CDR1 GTSNPN, CDR2 SVGIG (reference sequence). The CDR3 is 13 amino acids. V was pared by 2 bases and J by 4 bases, with 4 bases of the junction left unmatched. The CDR3 reads CAWSWTGGYGYTF. CDR3 in DNA: TGTGCCTGGAGTTGGACAGGAGGCTATGGCTACACCTTC. Supplemented by reference TRBV30 and TRBJ1-2, the full variable domain reads SQTIHQWPATLVQPVGSPLSLECTVEGTSNPNLYWYRQAAGRGLQLLFYSVGIGQISSEVPQNLSASRPQDRQFILSSKKLLLSDSGFYLCAWSWTGGYGYTFGSGTRLTVV.